The present TCR beta chain was sequenced within a study of PD-1 blockade in classical Hodgkin lymphoma. General study points: Whatever underlies the repertoire differences (possibly disease activity or prior therapy) remains undefined. Significantly greater TCR diversity emerged by C4D1 in CD4+ cells but not CD8+ cells.

Profiling relied on immunoSEQ multiplex PCR, and the TCRdb table lists in-frame clones only, not all of them. The table lists some 86,000 clones, around nine tenths of them singletons. Stated time point: cycle 4 day 1 (C4D1), after six to seven weeks of nivolumab. Autologous stem cell transplantation was followed by relapse in every patient, and brentuximab vedotin exposure varied. Complete response, partial response or progressive disease was recorded as best response. About this clone: Antigen: not known.

J lost 2 bases, V lost 0 bases, and 6 bases had no gene match. The CDR3 totals 17 residues. The V gene's germline CDR1 is WSHSY and CDR2 SAAADI. Sample: peripheral blood mononuclear cells (PBMCs), taken before the fourth cycle of nivolumab. The chain has TRBV10-2 and TRBJ2-3; TRBD2 agrees at 9 bases. This receptor was obtained from a human donor with classical Hodgkin lymphoma. The DNA for the CDR3 is TGCGCCAGCAGTGAGTCTTGGCGGGGGGGTGCCACAGATACGCAGTATTTT. Amino acid sequence: CASSESWRGGATDTQYF.